The rows below give T cell receptor beta chains drawn from one sample of a study of spatial heterogeneity in lung cancer. TCRdb itself ran the 5' RACE reads through MiXCR, one entry per CDR3 protein. The sample consists of about 45,000 distinct CDR3 sequences, nearly 7% of them appearing once. The sample in question was PBMCs, obtained at surgery. Source of these receptors: a female donor with early-stage non-small cell lung cancer. CDR3s include the opening cysteine and the closing phenylalanine or tryptophan. The order of the fields is CDR3 protein, CDR3 DNA, clone size, CDR3 length, D gene, V gene, J gene. The D gene is left open where the match is weak. Size is omitted from some rows. Given values are once, few, many or a class for expanded clones.

CDR3: CSVENARGGETQYF
DNA: TGCAGCGTTGAAAACGCCAGAGGGGGAGAGACCCAGTACTTC
size: many
length: 14
D: NA
V: TRBV29-1
J: TRBJ2-5

CDR3: CASRDQTGSANTGELFF
DNA: TGTGCCAGCAGGGACCAGACAGGGTCCGCGAACACCGGGGAGCTGTTTTTT
size: NA
length: 17
D: TRBD1
V: TRBV5-6
J: TRBJ2-2

CDR3: CSARRENRGTEAFF
DNA: TGCAGTGCTAGAAGAGAGAACAGGGGCACTGAAGCTTTCTTT
size: many
length: 14
D: TRBD1
V: TRBV20-1
J: TRBJ1-1

CDR3: CASSGSGDQPQHF
DNA: TGTGCCAGCTCCGGGAGTGGGGATCAGCCCCAGCATTTT
size: NA
length: 13
D: NA
V: TRBV5-5
J: TRBJ1-5

CDR3: CASSLVQGAYEQYF
DNA: TGTGCCAGCAGTTTAGTTCAGGGCGCCTACGAGCAGTACTTC
size: many
length: 14
D: NA
V: TRBV12-3/TRBV12-4
J: TRBJ2-7

CDR3: CASSAQYGANVLTF
DNA: TGTGCCAGCAGCGCGCAGTACGGGGCCAACGTCCTGACTTTC
size: many
length: 14
D: NA
V: TRBV9
J: TRBJ2-6

CDR3: CASSYQGFDQPQHF
DNA: TGTGCCAGCAGTTACCAGGGGTTTGATCAGCCCCAGCATTTT
size: medium-sized
length: 14
D: NA
V: TRBV6-6
J: TRBJ1-5

CDR3: CASSLDEGRVAFF
DNA: TGTGCCAGCAGCTTAGACGAGGGAAGGGTTGCTTTCTTT
size: many
length: 13
D: NA
V: TRBV7-9
J: TRBJ1-1

CDR3: CASTLRRGDTYNEQFF
DNA: TGTGCCAGCACCCTTCGTCGCGGGGATACCTACAATGAGCAGTTCTTC
size: many
length: 16
D: NA
V: TRBV6-1
J: TRBJ2-1

CDR3: CASSLARFYEQYF
DNA: TGTGCCAGCAGCTTAGCCAGGTTCTACGAGCAGTACTTC
size: few
length: 13
D: NA
V: TRBV7-2
J: TRBJ2-7

CDR3: CATMWDTDEKLFF
DNA: TGTGCCACCATGTGGGACACAGATGAAAAACTGTTTTTT
size: few
length: 13
D: NA
V: TRBV24-1
J: TRBJ1-4

CDR3: CASGIPGQGTFGNQPQHF
DNA: TGTGCCAGCGGGATACCGGGACAGGGGACCTTTGGCAATCAGCCCCAGCATTTT
size: few
length: 18
D: TRBD1
V: TRBV28
J: TRBJ1-5

CDR3: CASSLTGSGELFF
DNA: TGCGCCAGCAGCCTGACAGGGTCCGGGGAGCTGTTTTTT
size: many
length: 13
D: TRBD1
V: TRBV5-1
J: TRBJ2-2

CDR3: CASLTSPGDGTEAFF
DNA: TGTGCCAGCCTCACCTCTCCAGGGGATGGCACTGAAGCTTTCTTT
size: few
length: 15
D: NA
V: TRBV18
J: TRBJ1-1

CDR3: CASSSLPTGNTDTQYF
DNA: TGTGCCAGCAGCTCCCTACCGACAGGAAACACAGATACGCAGTATTTT
size: few
length: 16
D: NA
V: TRBV7-9
J: TRBJ2-3

CDR3: CASSSGTVYNEQFF
DNA: TGCGCCAGCAGCTCCGGGACAGTATACAATGAGCAGTTCTTC
size: many
length: 14
D: TRBD1
V: TRBV5-1
J: TRBJ2-1

CDR3: CASLLSDSFYEQYF
DNA: TGTGCCAGCCTCCTCTCGGACAGCTTCTACGAGCAGTACTTC
size: NA
length: 14
D: NA
V: TRBV6-2/TRBV6-3
J: TRBJ2-7

CDR3: CASSSWAVDEQYF
DNA: TGTGCCAGCAGTTCCTGGGCTGTGGACGAGCAGTACTTC
size: NA
length: 13
D: NA
V: TRBV12-3/TRBV12-4
J: TRBJ2-7

CDR3: CASSFEDRDAGELFF
DNA: TGTGCCAGCAGCTTCGAGGACAGGGATGCAGGGGAGCTGTTTTTT
size: many
length: 15
D: TRBD1
V: TRBV5-6
J: TRBJ2-2

CDR3: CASSPPRVRDGTEAFF
DNA: TGTGCCAGCTCACCACCGAGGGTTAGGGATGGCACTGAAGCTTTCTTT
size: many
length: 16
D: NA
V: TRBV18
J: TRBJ1-1

CDR3: CASAPGRLNYGYTF
DNA: TGTGCCAGCGCCCCCGGAAGGCTGAACTATGGCTACACCTTC
size: NA
length: 14
D: NA
V: TRBV25-1
J: TRBJ1-2

CDR3: CASSLEMNTEAFF
DNA: TGTGCTAGCAGCTTAGAGATGAACACTGAAGCTTTCTTT
size: many
length: 13
D: NA
V: TRBV7-7
J: TRBJ1-1

CDR3: CASSLGLLGGTMAYNEQFF
DNA: TGTGCCAGCAGCTTAGGTCTGCTGGGAGGGACCATGGCCTACAATGAGCAGTTCTTC
size: many
length: 19
D: TRBD2
V: TRBV11-2
J: TRBJ2-1

CDR3: CASTGGADTEAFF
DNA: TGTGCCAGCACAGGGGGCGCGGACACTGAAGCTTTCTTT
size: many
length: 13
D: TRBD1
V: TRBV6-1
J: TRBJ1-1

CDR3: CSARDGTYEQYF
DNA: TGCAGTGCCCGGGACGGGACCTACGAGCAGTACTTC
size: many
length: 12
D: NA
V: TRBV20-1
J: TRBJ2-7